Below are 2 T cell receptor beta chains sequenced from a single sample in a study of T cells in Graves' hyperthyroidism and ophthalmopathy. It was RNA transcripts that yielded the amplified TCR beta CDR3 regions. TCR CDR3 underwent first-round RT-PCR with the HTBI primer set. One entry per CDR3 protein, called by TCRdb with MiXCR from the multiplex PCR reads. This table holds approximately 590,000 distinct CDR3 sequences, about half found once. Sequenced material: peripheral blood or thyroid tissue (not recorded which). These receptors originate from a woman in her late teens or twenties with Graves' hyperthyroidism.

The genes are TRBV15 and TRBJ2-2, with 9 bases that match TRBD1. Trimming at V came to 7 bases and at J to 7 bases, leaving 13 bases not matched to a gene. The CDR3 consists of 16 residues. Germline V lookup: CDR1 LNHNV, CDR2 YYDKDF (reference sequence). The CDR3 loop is CATNEDRGPSGGELFF. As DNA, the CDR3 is TGTGCCACCAACGAGGACAGGGGCCCCTCTGGCGGGGAGCTGTTTTTT. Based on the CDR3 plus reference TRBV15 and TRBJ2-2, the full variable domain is DAMVIQNPRYQVTQFGKPVTLSCSQTLNHNVMYWYQQKSSQAPKLLFHYYDKDFNNEADTPDNFQSRRPNTSFCFLDIRSPGLGDTAMYLCATNEDRGPSGGELFFGEGSRLTVL.

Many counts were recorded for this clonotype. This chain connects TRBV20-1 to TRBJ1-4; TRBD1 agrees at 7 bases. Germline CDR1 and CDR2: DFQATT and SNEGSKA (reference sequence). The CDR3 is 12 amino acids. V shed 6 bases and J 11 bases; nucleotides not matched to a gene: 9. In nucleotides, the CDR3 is TGCAGTGCCAGGACAGGATTCGGCAAACTGTTTTTT. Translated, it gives CSARTGFGKLFF.